This T cell receptor beta chain was profiled in a study of chemoradiotherapy in HPV16-positive cancers. TCRdb keeps only in-frame clones here, not all; method: immunoSEQ multiplex PCR. The data hold tens of thousands of clones, with approximately 86% observed a single time. The CDR3 has 16 residues. V gave up 0 bases and J gave up 5 bases, with 14 bases separating them. Germline assignment: CDR1 SGHNT and CDR2 YYREEE (reference sequence). The chain uses TRBV5-4 and TRBJ1-4; weak D call: TRBD1 (6 bases). This sequence was found in a human donor with HPV-associated anogenital cancer. Here the sequenced sample was blood, taken from a patient who underwent chemoradiotherapy. The CDR3 region is CASSLAVQGSNEKLFF. The CDR3 region has the DNA TGTGCCAGCAGCTTGGCCGTACAGGGCAGCAATGAAAAACTGTTTTTT.